This T cell receptor beta chain comes out of a study of beta chain features in type 1 diabetes. Study-level results: Type 1 diabetes patients showed a moderate but significant shortening of TCRB CDR3s in all four CD4+ subsets. Insertions at VDJ junctions were less frequent in type 1 diabetes patients. These patients also deleted more nucleotides at the same junctions.

Using CD45RO/CCR7/CD25/CD127/CD95/CD27, CD4+ naive, central memory, regulatory and stem cell-like memory cells were sorted. Sort purity for all populations was recorded as exceeding 98%. Trimming left V 2 bases short and J 0 bases short, with 10 bases between. Per the germline V gene, CDR1 is SGHRS and CDR2 is YFSETQ. The CDR3 length is 15 residues. Of the isolated RNA, all was reverse transcribed, and so the sequenced material was expressed TCRB transcripts. The table came from immunoSEQ multiplex PCR; TCRdb's copy has only in-frame clones and leaves some out. The table lists around 150,000 clones, 10% of them singletons. This clone was seen a handful of times. What it binds is unknown.

Sequencing was done on a sample of central memory CD4+ T cells from blood. The source of this sequence is a man between 25 and 39 years old with type 1 diabetes. This chain uses TRBV5-1 with TRBJ2-3; TRBD1 might be the D (5 bases). The CDR3 sequence is CASSFQGFSTDTQYF. The CDR3 region has the DNA TGCGCCAGCAGCTTTCAGGGTTTTAGCACAGATACGCAGTATTTT.